The present T cell receptor beta chain was sequenced within a study of blood T cell repertoires in COVID-19 (TCRdb year 2020). Notes on the research overall: Samples covering the acute and convalescent phases of COVID-19 were provided by collaborators in the United States, Italy and Spain. The material from the prospective study consisted of cDNA or gDNA derived from T cells, B-cell-depleted T cells, or PBMCs. Deeply sampled blood TCRbeta repertoires from subjects exposed to, actively infected with, or recovered from COVID-19 were included in the dataset. The repertoires were made available in a free public database intended to serve as a resource for research on the immune response to SARS-CoV-2. The samples were drawn from two sources: the first 160 participants of the ongoing ImmuneRACE study, and over 950 subjects contributed by 6 global collaborators. Sample metadata almost always included a de-identified subject ID, COVID-19 status, age in years and sex. HLA class I and class II types, where available, came from metadata supplied by the sample provider rather than from assay-based typing. Study-wide conclusions, independent of this receptor: Clinical and demographic metadata were provided uncurated, with the amount varying by source and participant.

This clone came up once. Its antigen is unknown. The record has no base qualities; no much larger clone is one base away. The CDR3 sequence holds 14 residues, the cysteine and phenylalanine included. CDR3 DNA is the only sequence kept; it has 42 bases, read in frame from the first base. Reading the germline V gene gives CDR1 KGHDR and CDR2 SFDVKD. After removal of 7 bases from V and 0 bases from J, the junction retains 1 base not matched to a gene. TCRbeta CDR3 regions were amplified from genomic DNA by means of the immunoSEQ Assay, a bias-controlled multiplex PCR. Concerning the study's data processing: Nucleated cell counts per sample were estimated from amplification of reference gene primers within the assay. Sequence reads were collapsed and filtered to measure the absolute abundance of every unique TCRbeta CDR3 rearrangement. For each sample, productive Simpson clonality was calculated as the square root of Simpson's diversity index across productive rearrangements. This immuneACCESS table, as held by TCRdb, lists in-frame sequences with V and J called but not all clones. Of the missing ones, under half trace to an unresolved V gene in checked studies; the others have no known cause. The D gene and trimming were derived from the DNA, and the V and J assignments and clone size from that table. The sample table contains 150,000 to 200,000 clones; only one count was recorded for 70% to 90% of them. Clones ranked in the top ten supply around 9.9% of the sample.

In Seattle, one collaborating source enrolled patients while the infection was active and tracked those patients longitudinally over the course of disease. Collaborating institutions collected whole blood in K2EDTA tubes following their own protocols. For TCRbeta analysis, collaborators shipped samples as frozen whole blood, isolated PBMCs, or DNA extracted from either of those sample types. The rearrangement joined TRBV24-1 to TRBJ2-1; 8 of the junction bases match TRBD1. This TCR was sampled from a woman between 55 and 75 years old with COVID-19, enrolled during active disease. The sequenced material came from peripheral blood. The CDR3 reads as follows: CATRGQDSYNEQFF. The base sequence is TGTGCCACCAGGGGACAGGACTCCTACAATGAGCAGTTCTTC.